This TCR beta chain comes out of a study of shared clonotypes between healthy human individuals. Overall study findings and caveats: The low donor count limited represented genetic and exposure-history diversity. It was only blood that was sampled, and tissue repertoires likely differ. Clonotypes shared by all four sorted-subset donors had higher generation probabilities than non-shared clonotypes. Clonotype sharing among the donors was expected to vary with sequencing depth.

The repertoire was sequenced with immunoSEQ multiplex PCR; TCRdb's copy has only in-frame clones and lacks some. In the table there are about 960,000 clones, approximately 80% of which are singletons. The germline gives CDR1 SEHNR, CDR2 FQNEAQ (reference sequence). V was shortened by 5 bases and J by 0 bases, with 11 bases between the two germline ends. This CDR3 is 16 amino acids long. In its sample, this clone was seen many times. Antigen specificity is unknown. The clonotype was recovered from a man aged 18 to 35 in good health. The chain joins TRBV7-9 to TRBJ2-6; unclear D gene. The sequenced sample was memory CD4+ T cells sorted from blood. Described subset: CD45RA-negative fraction. Here the CDR3 DNA reads TGTGCCAGCAGCCCAAAGGCCGTCTCTGGGGCCAACGTCCTGACTTTC. Protein: CASSPKAVSGANVLTF.